This is a list of T cell receptor beta chains from one sample in a study of blood T cells in healthy people across ages. TCRdb itself ran the 5' RACE reads through MiXCR, one entry per CDR3 protein. The sample records about 840,000 distinct CDR3 sequences, 29% being singletons. These records were also assigned to another study, of T cells of mothers and their children.

Sequenced: blood. The receptors stem from a woman in her forties in good health. CDR3s include the opening cysteine and the closing phenylalanine or tryptophan. D genes are given only for firm matches. Not all rows give a size; the values are once, few, many and, for expanded clones, a class.

d_gene	v_gene	abundance	j_gene	CDR3nt	CDR3aa
-	TRBV4-3	few	TRBJ1-2	TGCGCCAGCAGCCTCCAGGGCCGTGGCCACACCTTC	CASSLQGRGHTF
-	TRBV2	-	TRBJ1-5	TGTGCCAGCAACCCAGGGTATCATAGCAATCAGCCCCAGCATTTT	CASNPGYHSNQPQHF
-	TRBV28	-	TRBJ1-1	TGTGCCAGCAGTTTAGAACCGGGACTGAGAAACACTGAAGCTTTCTTT	CASSLEPGLRNTEAFF
-	TRBV5-1	few	TRBJ2-1	TGCGCCAGCAGCCGCGTTTCAGATACCTACAATGAGCAGTTCTTC	CASSRVSDTYNEQFF
-	TRBV6-5	few	TRBJ2-2	TGTGCCAGCAGTTATATCCCGGCAGCCCTACGACCCGGGGAGCTGTTTTTT	CASSYIPAALRPGELFF
-	TRBV4-1	few	TRBJ2-7	TGCGCCAGCAGCCCCGTCGGTATTCCCTACGAGCAGTACTTC	CASSPVGIPYEQYF
TRBD2	TRBV5-1	few	TRBJ2-3	TGCGCCTCCCAGCGGGGGACTAGCACAGATACGCAGTATTTT	CASQRGTSTDTQYF
TRBD1	TRBV4-2	few	TRBJ1-4	TGTGCCTCCAGGGGGCGCGATGAAAAACTGTTTTTT	CASRGRDEKLFF
-	TRBV28	many	TRBJ2-4	TGTGCCAGCAGTTTACCCGCCGGGGGCAGGGATCCCAAAAACATTCAGTACTTC	CASSLPAGGRDPKNIQYF
TRBD1	TRBV2	-	TRBJ1-4	TGTGCCAGCAGACTCAGACAGGGGGCACGAGAAAAACTGTTTTTT	CASRLRQGAREKLFF
-	TRBV27	-	TRBJ1-5	TGTGCCAGCTCCCGGGGGGGCAATCAGCCCCAGCATTTT	CASSRGGNQPQHF
-	TRBV20-1	-	TRBJ1-2	TGCAGTGCTAGGGCGGGGGCTAACTATGGCTACACCTTC	CSARAGANYGYTF
-	TRBV10-3	many	TRBJ2-1	TGTGCCATCAGTGAGAGGCTGAATGAGCAGTTCTTC	CAISERLNEQFF
TRBD1	TRBV3-1	few	TRBJ1-2	TGTGCCAGCAGCCCCTCTACCGGGACAGGGCTCGTTAACTATGGCTACACCTTC	CASSPSTGTGLVNYGYTF
TRBD1	TRBV6-5	-	TRBJ2-3	TGTGCCAGCAGTTCGCCCACACCGGACAGGGCACAAGATACGCAGTATTTT	CASSSPTPDRAQDTQYF
-	TRBV13	-	TRBJ2-3	TGTGCCAGCAGCTTACTCCTCGTTCCGACCAACACAGATACGCAGTATTTT	CASSLLLVPTNTDTQYF
-	TRBV7-2	few	TRBJ2-3	TGTGCCAGCAGCCCTAACGGAGATACGCAGTATTTT	CASSPNGDTQYF